This T cell receptor (beta chain) stems from a study of T cell changes during pregnancy in multiple sclerosis. TCRdb's table, derived via immunoSEQ multiplex PCR, lists solely in-frame clones and lacks some. The sample includes about 97,000 clones, about nine tenths of them seen just once. This CDR3 is 13 amino acids long. The ends lost 2 bases at V and 8 bases at J; junction bases unmatched: 4. Germline lookup yields CDR1 MNHEY and CDR2 SMNVEV (reference sequence). The sequences come from peripheral blood, collected in the second trimester of pregnancy. The V call is TRBV27, the J call TRBJ1-2; 8 bases are a match to TRBD1. The TCR sequence derives from a female donor in good health, enrolled as a control in a pregnancy study. The CDR3 region has the DNA TGTGCCAGCAGTTTACGGGCAGGGGGCGGCTACACCTTC. Protein product: CASSLRAGGGYTF.